Presented here are 27 T cell receptor beta chains from one specimen sequenced in a study of cytomegalovirus exposure and HLA in healthy donors. The assay was immunoSEQ multiplex PCR, and TCRdb's table has in-frame clones only and misses some. The sample contains roughly 250,000 clones, around 87% of which appear only once. The sequencing input was PBMCs. The receptors were gathered from a young woman in good health and CMV-seropositive.

The chain joins TRBV2 to TRBJ1-2, with D possibly being TRBD1 (6 bases). Trimming took off 9 bases at V and 0 bases at J, with 11 bases between the two ends. Germline values: CDR1 SNHLY, CDR2 FYNNEI. The CDR3 spans 13 residues. CDR3 DNA: TGTGCCAGTGGACAGTTAGCTAACTATGGCTACACCTTC. Translation: CASGQLANYGYTF.

The rearrangement joins TRBV10-1 to TRBJ2-1; D is ambiguous. Germline V CDR1 and CDR2: WNHNN, SYGVQD (reference sequence). There are 12 residues in the CDR3. The V end lost 3 bases, the J end lost 9 bases, and 9 bases lay between the germline ends. CDR3: CASSDSGTEQFF. In nucleotides, the CDR3 is TGCGCCAGCAGTGATTCAGGCACTGAGCAGTTCTTC.

The rearrangement links TRBV18 to TRBJ2-3; 11 nucleotides agree with TRBD2. The V gene's germline CDR1 is KGHSH and CDR2 LQKENI. V was pared by 6 bases and J by 2 bases, with 4 bases of the junction left unmatched. The CDR3 covers 15 residues. This CDR3 reads CASSGTSGYTDTQYF. CDR3 nucleotides: TGTGCCAGCTCGGGGACTAGCGGATACACAGATACGCAGTATTTT.

The rearrangement links TRBV29-1 to TRBJ2-7, with a possible D match to TRBD1 (5 bases). Trimming removed 4 bases from V and 7 bases from J, with 11 bases in between. The CDR3 consists of 11 residues. In germline, CDR1 is SQVTM, CDR2 ANQGSEA. The CDR3 loop is CSVAHAGEQYF. The CDR3 DNA reads TGCAGCGTTGCCCACGCAGGGGAGCAGTACTTC.

The V call is TRBV10-2, the J call TRBJ2-1; 7 bases are a match to TRBD2. V gave up 0 bases and J gave up 3 bases; unmatched junction bases: 5. The CDR3 loop spans 16 amino acids. Germline CDR1 WSHSY, CDR2 SAAADI. The CDR3 sequence is CASSESIAGFYNEQFF. The CDR3 nucleotides are TGCGCCAGCAGTGAGTCGATAGCGGGTTTCTACAATGAGCAGTTCTTC.

J is TRBJ2-2 and V is TRBV7-2, with D possibly being TRBD2 (6 bases). CDR3 size: 15 residues. The ends were cut back, 8 bases at V and 6 bases at J, with 19 bases in the middle. Germline CDR1 is SGHTA and CDR2 is FQGNSA. The CDR3 DNA follows: TGTGCCAGCGCGAGGGACTTCTCGCGTTCCGGGGAGCTGTTTTTT. This encodes CASARDFSRSGELFF.

The table lists this clone with a few counts. The rearrangement uses TRBV6-1 and TRBJ2-5; the match to TRBD2 covers 8 bases. The V segment lost 8 bases and the J segment 5 bases; nucleotides outside the gene matches: 10. CDR3 length: 14 residues. Germline V gene lookup returns CDR1 MNHNS and CDR2 SASEGT. CDR3 loop: CASLDGGGPETQYF. The DNA of the CDR3 is TGTGCCAGCCTGGACGGGGGGGGGCCGGAGACCCAGTACTTC.

The chain uses TRBV5-1 and TRBJ2-2; 11 bases are a match to TRBD2. From germline, CDR1 is SGHRS and CDR2 YFSETQ. V trimming: 5 bases; J trimming: 5 bases; junction bases outside the gene matches: 5. The CDR3 is made up of 15 amino acids. The CDR3 DNA reads as TGCGCCAGCAGTTTAGCGGGAGGGAGGACCGGGGAGCTGTTTTTT. This codes for CASSLAGGRTGELFF.

The count of this clone is one. The V call is TRBV27, the J call TRBJ2-7; TRBD2 might be the D (5 bases). This CDR3 region has 15 residues. Per germline, CDR1 MNHEY and CDR2 SMNVEV (reference sequence). V was pared by 0 bases and J by 2 bases, with 11 bases between. The CDR3 DNA follows: TGTGCCAGCAGTTTATCGAATAGCGCAACCTACGAGCAGTACTTC. Translating it yields CASSLSNSATYEQYF.

The chain joins TRBV5-6 to TRBJ2-7, with TRBD1 identical over 12 bases. V dropped 4 bases and J dropped 7; count of bases not matched to a gene: 9. Germline CDR1 and CDR2: SGHDT and YYEEEE. There are 15 residues in the CDR3. CDR3 in amino acids: CASSRLGTGGREQYF. CDR3 in DNA: TGTGCCAGCAGCCGCCTCGGGACAGGGGGCCGGGAGCAGTACTTC.

This clone was counted only a few times. The chain is built from TRBV19 and TRBJ1-5; D might be TRBD1 (6 bases). V was clipped by 3 bases and J by 2 bases, with 14 bases between them. The CDR3 extends over 16 amino acids. Germline V gives CDR1 LNHDA, CDR2 SQIVND (reference sequence). The CDR3, as DNA: TGTGCCAGTAGTATGGTTCGAAAGGGGGGCAATCAGCCCCAGCATTTT. Protein: CASSMVRKGGNQPQHF. The whole variable domain, filled in from reference TRBV19 and TRBJ1-5, reads DGGITQSPKYLFRKEGQNVTLSCEQNLNHDAMYWYRQDPGQGLRLIYYSQIVNDFQKGDIAEGYSVSREKKESFPLTVTSAQKNPTAFYLCASSMVRKGGNQPQHFGDGTRLSIL.

This clone was found a few times. This rearrangement joins TRBV11-3 to TRBJ1-1, with TRBD1 identical over 7 bases. This CDR3 has 13 residues. Germline CDR1 and CDR2: SGHNT and YENEEA. The junction had 5 bases not matched to a gene; V was cut back by 5 bases and J by 5 bases. CDR3 nucleotide sequence: TGTGCCAGCAGCATACAGGGGTTTACTGAAGCTTTCTTT. Translation: CASSIQGFTEAFF.

A single count supports this clone. V is TRBV30 and J is TRBJ2-3; 14 nucleotides align to TRBD2. Germline V gene sequence: CDR1 GTSNPN, CDR2 SVGIG (reference sequence). J was trimmed by 6 bases and V by 8 bases; bases with no gene match: 13. The CDR3 length is 16 residues. CDR3 residues: CAGSPGTSGSRDTQYF. The CDR3 bases are TGTGCCGGCTCCCCCGGGACTAGCGGGAGTAGGGATACGCAGTATTTT.

The CDR3 loop reads CASSNGLSSYNEQFF. The CDR3 DNA follows: TGTGCCAGCTCGAACGGACTCAGCTCCTACAATGAGCAGTTCTTC. V gene TRBV18 combines with J gene TRBJ2-1, with a weak D call TRBD2 (5 bases). Trimming removed 6 bases at V and 0 bases at J, with 12 bases between. CDR3 length equals 15 residues. Germline V CDR1 and CDR2: KGHSH, LQKENI.

This chain links TRBV4-2 with TRBJ2-7; 11 bases match TRBD2. V lost 4 bases and J lost 2; bases outside the gene matches: 4. The germline CDR1 and CDR2 sequences are LGHNA and YNFKEQ. This CDR3 contains 15 residues. The CDR3 is CASSPTSGSAYEQYF. For the CDR3, the DNA is TGTGCCAGCAGCCCCACTAGCGGGAGCGCCTACGAGCAGTACTTC.

The chain combines TRBV5-4 with TRBJ1-3, with D possibly being TRBD1 (6 bases). Per germline, CDR1 SGHNT and CDR2 YYREEE (reference sequence). The CDR3 runs to 14 residues. Trimming removed 0 bases at V and 3 bases at J, with 7 bases between. CDR3 DNA sequence: TGTGCCAGCAGCTTGGGGGGGCTTGGAAACACCATATATTTT. This sequence encodes CASSLGGLGNTIYF.

The chain uses TRBV13 and TRBJ2-3, with a weak D call TRBD2 (7 bases). The V gene lost 10 bases and the J gene lost 5 bases, with 16 bases spanning the gap. This CDR3 comprises 13 residues. Germline lookup yields CDR1 PRHDT and CDR2 FYEKMQ (reference sequence). The CDR3 DNA is TGTGCCACCCGAAGGGGGGGAGTAGATACGCAGTATTTT. Translated: CATRRGGVDTQYF.

In this sample, this clone turned up a few times. This sequence joins TRBV19 and TRBJ1-2, with 9 bases aligning to TRBD1. V lost 1 base to trimming and J lost 8 bases; unmatched junction nucleotides: 5. Germline V gives CDR1 LNHDA, CDR2 SQIVND (reference sequence). The CDR3 length is 14 residues. CDR3 residues: CASSIVQGAEGYTF. Here the CDR3 DNA reads TGTGCCAGTAGTATAGTACAGGGGGCAGAAGGCTACACCTTC.

The gene calls are TRBV5-6 and TRBJ2-2; 11 nucleotides line up with TRBD1. The CDR3 covers 17 residues. The ends lost 3 bases at V and 4 bases at J; junction bases unmatched: 8. Germline loops: CDR1 SGHDT, CDR2 YYEEEE. Written as DNA, the CDR3 is TGTGCCAGCAGCTCCTGGACAGGGGGCGCAGGCACCGGGGAGCTGTTTTTT. As protein: CASSSWTGGAGTGELFF.

As concerns this clone: Germline is not matched at one junction end, which may reflect a read error. J is TRBJ1-1 and V is TRBV10-3; possible D gene TRBD1, 5 bases. The CDR3 extends over 14 amino acids. Germline V gene lookup returns CDR1 ENHRY and CDR2 SYGVKD. The CDR3, as DNA: TGTGCCATGAGTGGTAGGGGAGGGGCTGCGGAAGCTTTCTTT. Protein: CAMSGRGGAAEAFF.

The gene calls are TRBV5-1 and TRBJ2-2, with TRBD2 as a possible D gene (5 bases). The CDR3 runs to 14 residues. Germline values: CDR1 SGHRS, CDR2 YFSETQ. Trimming shortened V by 3 bases and J by 6 bases, and 12 bases separated the two germline ends. The CDR3 loop is CASSSLEPAGELFF. CDR3 nucleotide sequence: TGCGCCAGCAGCTCACTAGAACCGGCCGGGGAGCTGTTTTTT.

This rearrangement joins TRBV27 to TRBJ1-2; maybe TRBD1 (5 bases). The V end was cut by 2 bases, the J end by 3 bases, with 7 bases between. Germline values: CDR1 MNHEY, CDR2 SMNVEV (reference sequence). This CDR3 has 13 residues. CDR3 bases: TGTGCCAGCAGTTTAAAAGGGGACTATGGCTACACCTTC. This codes for CASSLKGDYGYTF.

The chain joins TRBV5-6 to TRBJ2-6; the match to TRBD1 covers 7 bases. Trimming cost V 4 bases and J 2 bases; bases outside gene matches: 12. This CDR3 region has 18 residues. Germline lookup yields CDR1 SGHDT and CDR2 YYEEEE. CDR3 in amino acids: CASSPAFTGATGANVLTF. CDR3 nucleotides: TGTGCCAGCAGCCCAGCCTTCACAGGGGCCACTGGGGCCAACGTCCTGACTTTC.

J is TRBJ2-1 and V is TRBV30; 11 bases line up with TRBD2. V lost 7 bases and J lost 4; bases outside the gene matches: 6. CDR1 is GTSNPN and CDR2 is SVGIG in the germline V gene (reference sequence). The CDR3 has 14 residues. The chain's CDR3 is CALMTSGMYNEQFF. DNA for the CDR3: TGTGCCTTAATGACTAGCGGGATGTACAATGAGCAGTTCTTC.

The chain couples TRBV7-9 to TRBJ1-2; possible D gene TRBD1, 5 bases. Germline V gene sequence: CDR1 SEHNR, CDR2 FQNEAQ (reference sequence). V lost 3 bases to trimming and J lost 0 bases, with 11 bases between them. The CDR3 sequence is 15 residues long. CDR3 amino acids: CASSFPQGTNYGYTF. The CDR3 DNA reads as TGTGCCAGCAGCTTCCCCCAGGGAACTAACTATGGCTACACCTTC.

The rearrangement links TRBV6-6 to TRBJ2-3; 7 bases line up with TRBD1. Looked up from germline, CDR1 is MNHNY and CDR2 is SVGAGI (reference sequence). The trim removed 4 bases at V and 4 bases at J, leaving 5 bases unmatched. The length of the CDR3 is 14 residues. The CDR3, as DNA: TGTGCCAGCAGTTCTAGACAGGGCCCAGATACGCAGTATTTT. As protein: CASSSRQGPDTQYF.

A few counts support this clone. DNA of the CDR3: TGTGCCAGCAGCGTAGATGGGGGCGTAGCTGAAAAACTGTTTTTT. Its translation is CASSVDGGVAEKLFF. The V and J genes are TRBV9 and TRBJ1-4; D is perhaps TRBD1 (6 bases). The CDR3 runs 15 residues. The V end was cut by 0 bases, the J end by 7 bases, with 13 bases between. The V gene's germline CDR1 is SGDLS and CDR2 YYNGEE. The complete variable domain, with remaining parts taken from reference TRBV9 and TRBJ1-4, reads DSGVTQTPKHLITATGQRVTLRCSPRSGDLSVYWYQQSLDQGLQFLIQYYNGEERAKGNILERFSAQQFPDLHSELNLSSLELGDSALYFCASSVDGGVAEKLFFGSGTQLSVL.